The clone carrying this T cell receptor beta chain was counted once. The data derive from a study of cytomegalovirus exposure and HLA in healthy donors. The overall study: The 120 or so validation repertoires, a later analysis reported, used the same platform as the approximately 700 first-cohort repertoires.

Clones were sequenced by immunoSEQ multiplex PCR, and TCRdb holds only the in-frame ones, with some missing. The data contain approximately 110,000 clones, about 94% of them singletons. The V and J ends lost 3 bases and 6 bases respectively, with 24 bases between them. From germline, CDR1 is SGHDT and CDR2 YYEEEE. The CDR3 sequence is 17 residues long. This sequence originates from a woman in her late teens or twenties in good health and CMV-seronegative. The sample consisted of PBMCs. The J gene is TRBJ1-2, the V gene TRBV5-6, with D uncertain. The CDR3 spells CASSSTTGGRSYHGYTF. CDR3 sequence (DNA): TGTGCCAGCAGCTCCACCACGGGCGGGAGAAGCTATCATGGCTACACCTTC.